This T cell receptor (beta chain) was sequenced in a study of T cell changes during pregnancy in multiple sclerosis. CDR1 and CDR2 (germline): MRHNA, SNTAGT. V lost 2 bases and J lost 0, with 8 bases in between. The CDR3 spans 15 residues. TCRdb's copy holds only in-frame clones and misses some; the assay was immunoSEQ multiplex PCR. The data contain roughly 80,000 clones, 93% of them seen just once; the ten biggest clones take up roughly 2.5%. This receptor was taken from a female donor with multiple sclerosis, enrolled in a pregnancy study. Sequencing was performed on peripheral blood, taken in the second trimester of pregnancy. This chain connects TRBV6-4 to TRBJ2-4, with D hard to call. The CDR3 nucleotides read TGTGCCAGCAGTGACCCTCTTCTAGCCAAAAACATTCAGTACTTC. This gives the protein CASSDPLLAKNIQYF.